The 20 T cell receptor beta chains below all came from one sample that was sequenced in a study of T-cell reconstitution after alpha-beta-depleted transplantation in children. Unique molecular identifiers were built into the TCRbeta library. Using its own MiXCR run on the PCR reads, TCRdb lists one record per CDR3 protein. The table lists around 200,000 distinct CDR3 sequences, about 8.4% of them singletons. Here the sequenced sample was PBMCs, mostly from graft donor cells, taken 360 days after TCRalphabeta/CD19-depleted stem cell transplant. These receptor sequences come from a male patient between 2 and 9 years old who had a stem cell transplant for acute myeloid leukemia, so the T cells may come from the graft donor.

V and J are TRBV29-1 and TRBJ1-1; TRBD1 is a possible D gene (5 bases). From germline, CDR1 is SQVTM and CDR2 ANQGSEA. CDR3 length equals 12 residues. Trimming shortened V by 3 bases and J by 7 bases, and 12 bases separated the two germline ends. The CDR3 here is CSVEGVSVEAFF. The DNA of the CDR3 is TGCAGCGTTGAGGGGGTTTCGGTTGAAGCTTTCTTT.

The table lists this clonotype with a few counts. The chain recombines TRBV20-1 with TRBJ1-1; D gene uncertain. Germline-derived CDR1 and CDR2 are DFQATT and SNEGSKA (reference sequence). This CDR3 has 13 residues. V was clipped by 3 bases and J by 1 base, with 9 bases between them. The CDR3 DNA is TGCAGTGCTAGTGTCGGCTCGAACACTGAAGCTTTCTTT. Protein: CSASVGSNTEAFF.

There are many counts of this clonotype. V is TRBV7-8 and J is TRBJ2-5; D gene uncertain. The length of the CDR3 is 11 residues. Trimming pared 1 base from V and 7 bases from J, leaving 4 bases between. Germline CDR1 and CDR2: SGHVS and FQNEAQ. CDR3 in amino acids: CASSLVGTQYF. The CDR3 DNA is TGTGCCAGCAGCTTAGTGGGGACCCAGTACTTC.

The gene calls are TRBV2 and TRBJ2-5; D not certain. The germline V gene has CDR1 SNHLY and CDR2 FYNNEI. With 6 bases removed from V and 5 bases from J, the gap between germline ends came to 22 bases. This CDR3 contains 16 residues. The CDR3 loop is CASSPFLGGSTETQYF. DNA for the CDR3: TGTGCCAGCAGCCCCTTCCTGGGCGGTAGCACGGAGACCCAGTACTTC.

The sample holds a few counts of this clonotype. The chain joins TRBV2 to TRBJ2-1; 8 positions agree with TRBD1. Germline lookup yields CDR1 SNHLY and CDR2 FYNNEI. This CDR3 is 16 amino acids long. V dropped 5 bases and J dropped 8; count of bases not matched to a gene: 14. The DNA for the CDR3 is TGTGCCAGCAGTATAGACTTAGCAGGGGGCGCAGATGAGCAGTTCTTC. It yields the protein CASSIDLAGGADEQFF.

This clonotype was counted only a few times. The V call is TRBV3-1, the J call TRBJ2-7, with D hard to call. Germline CDR1 reads LGHDT; CDR2 reads YNNKEL (reference sequence). This CDR3 region has 14 residues. The ends were cut back, 5 bases at V and 2 bases at J, with 13 bases in the middle. The CDR3 is CASSSATSPYEQYF. In DNA, the CDR3 is TGTGCCAGCAGCTCTGCTACCAGTCCCTACGAGCAGTACTTC.

This clonotype has more than one count but fewer than ten. The genes are TRBV28 and TRBJ1-6, with a tentative D call TRBD1 (6 bases). V lost 9 bases and J 8 bases, leaving 8 bases between the germline ends. Looked up from germline, CDR1 is MDHEN and CDR2 is SYDVKM. CDR3 size: 11 residues. Here the CDR3 DNA reads TGTGCCAGACACAGGGATTCACCCCTCCACTTT. Translated, it gives CARHRDSPLHF.

The gene calls are TRBV4-2 and TRBJ2-2; 8 bases are a match to TRBD2. Germline V gives CDR1 LGHNA, CDR2 YNFKEQ. V was clipped by 4 bases and J by 6 bases; unmatched bases: 10. The CDR3 covers 16 residues. CDR3 nucleotide sequence: TGTGCCAGCAGCCGATCCAGCGGGAGAGGGGCCGGGGAGCTGTTTTTT. It translates to CASSRSSGRGAGELFF.

V gene TRBV20-1 combines with J gene TRBJ2-1; 9 bases agree with TRBD1. CDR1 is DFQATT, CDR2 SNEGSKA, per germline (reference sequence). The CDR3 sequence is 14 residues long. V was pared by 6 bases and J by 7 bases, with 10 bases of the junction left unmatched. For the CDR3, the DNA is TGCAGTGCCCCAGACAGGGGGAAGTTAAATGAGCAGTTCTTC. Translation: CSAPDRGKLNEQFF.

The chain links TRBV10-3 to TRBJ1-5; D is ambiguous. Trimming removed 0 bases from V and 0 bases from J, with 6 bases in between. CDR1 is ENHRY and CDR2 is SYGVKD in the germline V gene. The CDR3 totals 15 residues. CDR3 sequence: CAISESQNSNQPQHF. In DNA, the CDR3 is TGTGCCATCAGTGAGTCGCAGAATAGCAATCAGCCCCAGCATTTT.

In its sample, this clonotype was seen many times. This chain uses TRBV20-1 with TRBJ2-5; D is ambiguous. V was shortened by 6 bases and J by 4 bases, with 12 bases between the two germline ends. Germline V gene data show CDR1 as DFQATT and CDR2 as SNEGSKA (reference sequence). This CDR3 spans 12 amino acids. CDR3 in amino acids: CSAGSDLETQYF. CDR3 coding DNA: TGCAGTGCCGGATCAGATTTAGAGACCCAGTACTTC.

This clonotype was seen a handful of times. The V and J genes are TRBV20-1 and TRBJ2-1, with D maybe TRBD2 (5 bases). From germline, CDR1 is DFQATT and CDR2 SNEGSKA (reference sequence). The CDR3 spans 14 residues. V shed 4 bases and J shed 8 bases, with 18 bases lying between them. The DNA for the CDR3 is TGCAGTGCTACACTGAGGACTTTGCATGATGAGCAGTTCTTC. Encoded protein: CSATLRTLHDEQFF.

The rearrangement joins TRBV14 to TRBJ2-7, with a weak D call TRBD1 (5 bases). CDR3 size: 14 residues. V lost 0 bases and J lost 6, with 12 bases in between. CDR1 is SGHDN and CDR2 is FVKESK in the germline V gene. In DNA, the CDR3 is TGTGCCAGCAGCCAAGATCGGACACTTTCCGAGCAGTACTTC. This gives the protein CASSQDRTLSEQYF.

This clonotype was seen many times. The chain joins TRBV29-1 to TRBJ2-4; D not resolved. CDR3 size: 13 residues. With 0 bases removed from V and 6 bases from J, the gap between germline ends came to 9 bases. The germline CDR1 and CDR2 sequences are SQVTM and ANQGSEA. The DNA of the CDR3 is TGCAGCGTTGAAGATTGGTGGACAAACATTCAGTACTTC. It specifies CSVEDWWTNIQYF.

This clonotype was detected only once. Being one base from a much bigger clone, this may be a read error. The J gene is TRBJ1-2, the V gene TRBV5-6; the match to TRBD1 covers 7 bases. V shed 4 bases, J shed 4 bases, and the junction held 7 bases outside the gene matches. This CDR3 has 14 residues. Germline loops: CDR1 SGHDT, CDR2 YYEEEE. The CDR3 is CASSPRDSGYGYTF. In nucleotides, the CDR3 is TGTGCCAGCAGCCCCCGGGACAGTGGCTATGGCTACACCTTC.

This clonotype was counted between two and nine times. The chain recombines TRBV12-3 or TRBV12-4 with TRBJ2-2; D call uncertain. This CDR3 has 13 amino acids. V was cut by 8 bases and J by 7 bases, with 14 bases left in between. The CDR3 sequence: CASCSFGFGELFF. The CDR3 DNA sequence: TGTGCCAGCTGTTCGTTTGGGTTCGGGGAGCTGTTTTTT.

This clonotype was recorded at least ten times. In DNA, the CDR3 is TGTGCCAGCTTCTTCGGGACAGGGGGGACCCAGTACTTC. Residues: CASFFGTGGTQYF. The chain is built from TRBV6-1 and TRBJ2-5; 11 positions agree with TRBD1. Germline V lookup: CDR1 MNHNS, CDR2 SASEGT. Unmatched junction bases numbered 6, after V lost 8 bases and J lost 7 bases. The CDR3 runs to 13 residues.

The V call is TRBV12-3 or TRBV12-4, the J call TRBJ1-1; 7 bases align to TRBD1. V shed 6 bases, J shed 4 bases, and the junction held 5 bases outside the gene matches. This CDR3 comprises 13 residues. The CDR3 sequence: CASSGQEGTEAFF. CDR3 DNA: TGTGCCAGCAGCGGACAGGAGGGCACTGAAGCTTTCTTT.

This clonotype was counted many times. This chain connects TRBV12-3 or TRBV12-4 to TRBJ2-2; TRBD2 is a possible D gene (6 bases). Trimming stripped 7 bases from V and 0 bases from J, with 12 bases between. This CDR3 has 15 amino acids. The CDR3 DNA reads TGTGCCAGCACCCCAAAGCGGGCGAACACCGGGGAGCTGTTTTTT. It yields the protein CASTPKRANTGELFF.

This clonotype was observed many times. The J gene is TRBJ2-7, the V gene TRBV4-2; 10 bases line up with TRBD2. Germline V gene sequence: CDR1 LGHNA, CDR2 YNFKEQ. The CDR3 extends over 15 amino acids. V was clipped by 0 bases and J by 7 bases; unmatched bases: 6. The CDR3 bases are TGTGCCAGCAGCCAAGAAAGGAGCGGGAGGGGTGAGCAGTACTTC. Protein: CASSQERSGRGEQYF.